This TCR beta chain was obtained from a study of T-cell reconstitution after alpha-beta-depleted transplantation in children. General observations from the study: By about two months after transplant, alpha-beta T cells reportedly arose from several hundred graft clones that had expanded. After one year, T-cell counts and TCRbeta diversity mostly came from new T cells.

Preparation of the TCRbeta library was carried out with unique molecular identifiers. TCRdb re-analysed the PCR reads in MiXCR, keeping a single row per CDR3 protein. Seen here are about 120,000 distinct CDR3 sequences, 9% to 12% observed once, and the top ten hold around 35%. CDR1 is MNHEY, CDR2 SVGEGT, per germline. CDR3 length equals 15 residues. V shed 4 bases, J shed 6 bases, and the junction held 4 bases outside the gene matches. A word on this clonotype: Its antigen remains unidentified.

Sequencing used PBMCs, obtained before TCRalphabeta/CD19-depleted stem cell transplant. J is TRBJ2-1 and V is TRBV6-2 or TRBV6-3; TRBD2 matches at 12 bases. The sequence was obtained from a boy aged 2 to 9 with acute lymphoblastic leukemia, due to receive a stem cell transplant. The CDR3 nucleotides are TGTGCCAGCAGTTTCCTAGCGGGAGGGGCCAATGAGCAGTTCTTC. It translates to CASSFLAGGANEQFF.